A selection of T cell receptor beta chains follows, all from one sample in a study of OX40 agonist ivuxolimab in advanced cancers. The repertoire was sequenced with immunoSEQ multiplex PCR; TCRdb's copy has only in-frame clones and lacks some. In the table there are 90,000 to 100,000 clones, 70% to 85% of which are singletons. Sample: CD4+ or CD8+ T cells sorted from blood, taken in a trial of the OX40 agonist ivuxolimab. The source is an adult with an advanced solid tumor such as melanoma, head and neck, liver or kidney cancer. Both conserved end residues are part of each CDR3. Size is stated for part of the rows, as once, few or many counts, or as a class when the clone is expanded.

CDR3 | V | size
CASSFQGEGEKLFF | TRBV5-1 | -
CASRSSGGASETQYF | TRBV27 | once
CASGLVAGSPAVNTEAFF | TRBV12-5 | -
CASTIGGAGANVLTF | TRBV7-8 | -
CASRGHNQETQYF | TRBV27 | once
CASSLGSGEETQYF | TRBV5-4 | -
CAWRGPAYNEQFF | TRBV30 | few
CASSPPRGSGYGYTF | TRBV18 | -
CASSPRAGTGGHTEAFF | TRBV18 | -
CASSSRGRNQPQHF | TRBV6-5 | -
CASSPNTGVEPQHF | TRBV18 | -
CASSYLRGPNEQFF | TRBV6-6 | -
CASSPTGTQGGREQYF | TRBV7-3 | few
CASSRGQVSNQPQHF | TRBV19 | -
CASSIRDSRTYEQYF | TRBV19 | -
CASQPDTYNEQFF | TRBV5-1 | -
CASSEIASSYGYTF | TRBV2 | -
CASSLSGRAAETQYF | TRBV27 | -
CASSQMEGYNEQFF | TRBV28 | -
CASSQVGPPSGANVLTF | TRBV4-1 | -
CASSPSGKYGYTF | TRBV9 | -
CASSSASGRMNTEAFF | TRBV6-5 | -
CASSQDWRAGNQPQHF | TRBV4-1 | -
CASSPTDRENIQYF | TRBV7-9 | -
CASSLYTGGARNTGELFF | TRBV28 | -
CASSFNQRGGSQPQHF | TRBV7-3 | -
CASSQRGASYEQYF | TRBV7-9 | few
CASSQGGSRQPQHF | TRBV7-3 | -
CASSLEGFGEDTQYF | TRBV11-1 | -
CATRQGNQPQHF | TRBV19 | -
CASSPSYNSPLHF | TRBV28 | -
CASSLLGKGTGELFF | TRBV28 | -
CATSIQGAKNIQYF | TRBV15 | -
CASSLFPMTGRYGYTF | TRBV28 | -
CASSYSGSEKLFF | TRBV7-2 | -
CASSNLGTSYTGELFF | TRBV5-5 | -
CASSLGLADPTDTQYF | TRBV7-6 | -
CASSRGQGLPGELFF | TRBV7-9 | -
CASSQDWGRSYGYTF | TRBV7-2 | -
CASSFSNTEAFF | TRBV7-8 | -